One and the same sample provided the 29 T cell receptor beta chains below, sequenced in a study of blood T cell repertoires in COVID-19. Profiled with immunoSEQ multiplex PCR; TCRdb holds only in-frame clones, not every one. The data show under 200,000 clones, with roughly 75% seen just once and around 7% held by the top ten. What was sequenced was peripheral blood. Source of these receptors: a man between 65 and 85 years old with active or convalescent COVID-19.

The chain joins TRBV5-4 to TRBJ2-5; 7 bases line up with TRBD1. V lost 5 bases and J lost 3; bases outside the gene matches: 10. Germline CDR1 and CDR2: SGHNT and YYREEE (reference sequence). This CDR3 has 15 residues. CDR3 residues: CASRIIGQVKETQYF. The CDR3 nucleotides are TGTGCCAGCAGGATAATAGGACAGGTTAAAGAGACCCAGTACTTC.

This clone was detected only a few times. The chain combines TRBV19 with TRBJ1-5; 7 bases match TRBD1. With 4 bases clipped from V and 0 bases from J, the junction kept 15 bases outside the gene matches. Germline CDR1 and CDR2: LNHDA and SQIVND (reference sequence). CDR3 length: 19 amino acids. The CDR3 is CASSKRRQGYFDSNQPQHF. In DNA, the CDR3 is TGTGCCAGTAGTAAACGACGACAGGGTTACTTCGATAGCAATCAGCCCCAGCATTTT.

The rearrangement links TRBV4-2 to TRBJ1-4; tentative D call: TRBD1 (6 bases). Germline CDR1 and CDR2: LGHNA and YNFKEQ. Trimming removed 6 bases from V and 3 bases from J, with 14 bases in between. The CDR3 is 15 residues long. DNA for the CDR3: TGTGCCAGCAGAGACGCAGGGGTCGCTAATGAAAAACTGTTTTTT. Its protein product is CASRDAGVANEKLFF.

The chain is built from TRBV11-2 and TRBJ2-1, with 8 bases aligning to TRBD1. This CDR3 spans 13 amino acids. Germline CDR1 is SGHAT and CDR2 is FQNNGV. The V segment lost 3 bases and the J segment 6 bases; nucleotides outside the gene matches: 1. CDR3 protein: CASSFDRGNEQFF. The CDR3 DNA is TGTGCCAGCAGCTTCGACAGGGGCAATGAGCAGTTCTTC.

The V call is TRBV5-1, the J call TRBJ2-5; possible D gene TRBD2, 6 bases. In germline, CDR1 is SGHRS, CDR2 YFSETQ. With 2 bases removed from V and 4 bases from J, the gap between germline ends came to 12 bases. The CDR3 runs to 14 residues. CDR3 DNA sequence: TGCGCCAGCAGCTTTATCGGGGAGGCAGAGACCCAGTACTTC. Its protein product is CASSFIGEAETQYF.

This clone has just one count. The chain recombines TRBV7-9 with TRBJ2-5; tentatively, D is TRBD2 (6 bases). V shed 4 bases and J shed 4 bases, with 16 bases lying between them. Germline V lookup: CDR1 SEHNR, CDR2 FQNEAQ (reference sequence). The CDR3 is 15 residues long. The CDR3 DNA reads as TGTGCCAGCAGCTCGACGGGTAGCGGCGCAGAGACCCAGTACTTC. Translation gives CASSSTGSGAETQYF.

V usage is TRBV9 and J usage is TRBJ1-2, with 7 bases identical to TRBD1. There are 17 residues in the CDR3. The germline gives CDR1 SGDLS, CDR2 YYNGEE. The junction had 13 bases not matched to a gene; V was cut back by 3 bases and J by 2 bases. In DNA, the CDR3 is TGTGCCAGCAGCGCTCGGTTCTCGACAGGGTTGAACTATGGCTACACCTTC. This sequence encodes CASSARFSTGLNYGYTF.

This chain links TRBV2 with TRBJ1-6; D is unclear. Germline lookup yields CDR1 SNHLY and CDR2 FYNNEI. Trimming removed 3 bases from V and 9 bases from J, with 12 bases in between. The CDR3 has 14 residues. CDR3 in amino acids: CASSDLERGSPLHF. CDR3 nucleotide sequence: TGTGCCAGCAGTGATCTGGAGCGGGGTTCACCCCTCCACTTT.

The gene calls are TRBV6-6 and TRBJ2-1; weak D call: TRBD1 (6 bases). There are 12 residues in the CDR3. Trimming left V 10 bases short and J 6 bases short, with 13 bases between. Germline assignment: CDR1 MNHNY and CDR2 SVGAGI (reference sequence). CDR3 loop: CATSPRGNEQFF. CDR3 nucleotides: TGTGCCACCTCCCCCAGGGGCAATGAGCAGTTCTTC.

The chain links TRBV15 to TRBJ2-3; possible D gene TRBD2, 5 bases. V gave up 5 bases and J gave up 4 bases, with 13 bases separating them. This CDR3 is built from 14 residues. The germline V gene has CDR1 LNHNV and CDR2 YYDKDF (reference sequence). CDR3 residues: CATSGLPTADTQYF. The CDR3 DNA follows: TGTGCCACCAGCGGACTCCCAACGGCAGATACGCAGTATTTT.

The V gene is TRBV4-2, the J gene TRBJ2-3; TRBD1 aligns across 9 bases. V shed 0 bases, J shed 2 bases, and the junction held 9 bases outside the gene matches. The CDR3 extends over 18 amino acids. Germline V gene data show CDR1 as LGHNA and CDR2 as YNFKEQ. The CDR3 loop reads CASSQENSGQGITDTQYF. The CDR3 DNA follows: TGTGCCAGCAGCCAAGAAAATTCGGGACAGGGTATCACAGATACGCAGTATTTT.

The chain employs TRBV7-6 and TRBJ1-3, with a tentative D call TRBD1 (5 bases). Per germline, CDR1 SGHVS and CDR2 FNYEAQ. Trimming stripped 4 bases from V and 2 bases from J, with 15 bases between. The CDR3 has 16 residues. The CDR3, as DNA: TGTGCCAGCAGCTCCCAGACGGGGGTGGCTGGAAACACCATATATTTT. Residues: CASSSQTGVAGNTIYF.

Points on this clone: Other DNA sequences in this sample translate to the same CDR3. CDR3 coding DNA: TGTGCCAGTAGTATACGGGAGAACACTGAAGCTTTCTTT. Translated, it gives CASSIRENTEAFF. This chain connects TRBV19 to TRBJ1-1, with unresolved D. The CDR3 is made up of 13 amino acids. The germline V and J ends were trimmed by 2 bases and 1 base, with 5 bases remaining between them. Germline V gene lookup returns CDR1 LNHDA and CDR2 SQIVND (reference sequence).

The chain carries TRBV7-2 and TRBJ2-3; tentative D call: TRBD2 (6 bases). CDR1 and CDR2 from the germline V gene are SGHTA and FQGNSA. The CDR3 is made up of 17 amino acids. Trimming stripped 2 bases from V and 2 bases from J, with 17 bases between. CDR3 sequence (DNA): TGTGCCAGCAGCTTACAACCGGGGAGGTCGGCCACAGATACGCAGTATTTT. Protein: CASSLQPGRSATDTQYF.

DNA for the CDR3: TGTGCCATCAGTGAGGACAGCGCTCAAGAGACCCAGTACTTC. This translates into CAISEDSAQETQYF. The chain recombines TRBV10-3 with TRBJ2-5, with D possibly matching TRBD1 (5 bases). This CDR3 has 14 residues. CDR1 is ENHRY, CDR2 SYGVKD, per germline. Trimming left V 2 bases short and J 2 bases short, with 9 bases between.

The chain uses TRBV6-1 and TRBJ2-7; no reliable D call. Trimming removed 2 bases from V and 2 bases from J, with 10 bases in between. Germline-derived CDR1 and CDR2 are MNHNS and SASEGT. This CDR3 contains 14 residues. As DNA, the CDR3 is TGTGCCAGCAGTGAAAAGACCCGGGCCTACGAGCAGTACTTC. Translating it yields CASSEKTRAYEQYF.

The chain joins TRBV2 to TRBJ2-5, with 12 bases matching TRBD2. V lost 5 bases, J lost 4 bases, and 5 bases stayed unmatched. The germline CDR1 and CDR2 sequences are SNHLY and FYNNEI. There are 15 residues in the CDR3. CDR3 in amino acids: CASSTLAGGGETQYF. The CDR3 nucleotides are TGTGCCAGCAGTACCCTAGCGGGAGGGGGAGAGACCCAGTACTTC. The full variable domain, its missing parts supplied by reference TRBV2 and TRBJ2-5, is EPEVTQTPSHQVTQMGQEVILRCVPISNHLYFYWYRQILGQKVEFLVSFYNNEISEKSEIFDDQFSVERPDGSNFTLKIRSTKLEDSAMYFCASSTLAGGGETQYFGPGTRLLVL.

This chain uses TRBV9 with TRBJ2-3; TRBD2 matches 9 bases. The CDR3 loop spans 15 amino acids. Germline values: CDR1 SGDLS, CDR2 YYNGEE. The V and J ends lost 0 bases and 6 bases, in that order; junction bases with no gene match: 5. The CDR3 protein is CASSVGGGAMDTQYF. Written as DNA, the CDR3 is TGTGCCAGCAGCGTAGGCGGGGGGGCTATGGATACGCAGTATTTT. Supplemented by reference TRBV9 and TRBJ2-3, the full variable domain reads DSGVTQTPKHLITATGQRVTLRCSPRSGDLSVYWYQQSLDQGLQFLIQYYNGEERAKGNILERFSAQQFPDLHSELNLSSLELGDSALYFCASSVGGGAMDTQYFGPGTRLTVL.

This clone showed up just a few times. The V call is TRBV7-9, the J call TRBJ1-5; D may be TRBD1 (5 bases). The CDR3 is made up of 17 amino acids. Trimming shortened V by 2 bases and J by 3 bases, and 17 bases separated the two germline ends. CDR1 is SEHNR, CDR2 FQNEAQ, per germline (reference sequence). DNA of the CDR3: TGTGCCAGCAGCTTATCGGCCAGGGATGGGGTCAATCAGCCCCAGCATTTT. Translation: CASSLSARDGVNQPQHF.

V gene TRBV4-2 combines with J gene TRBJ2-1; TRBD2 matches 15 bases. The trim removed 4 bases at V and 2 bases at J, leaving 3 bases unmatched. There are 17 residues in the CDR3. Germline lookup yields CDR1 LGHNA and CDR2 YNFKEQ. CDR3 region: CASSRGLAGGAYNEQFF. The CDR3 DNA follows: TGTGCCAGCAGCCGCGGACTAGCGGGGGGGGCCTACAATGAGCAGTTCTTC.

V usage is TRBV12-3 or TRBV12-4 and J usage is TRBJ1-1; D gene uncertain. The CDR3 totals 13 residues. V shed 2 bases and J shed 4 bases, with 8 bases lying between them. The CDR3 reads CASSLRVATEAFF. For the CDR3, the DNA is TGTGCCAGCAGTTTACGGGTGGCCACTGAAGCTTTCTTT.

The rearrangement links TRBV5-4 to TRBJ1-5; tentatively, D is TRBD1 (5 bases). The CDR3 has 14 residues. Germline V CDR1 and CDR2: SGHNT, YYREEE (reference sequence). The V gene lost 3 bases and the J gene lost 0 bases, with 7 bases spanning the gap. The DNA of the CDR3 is TGTGCCAGCAGCTCGGGACTTAGCAATCAGCCCCAGCATTTT. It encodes CASSSGLSNQPQHF.

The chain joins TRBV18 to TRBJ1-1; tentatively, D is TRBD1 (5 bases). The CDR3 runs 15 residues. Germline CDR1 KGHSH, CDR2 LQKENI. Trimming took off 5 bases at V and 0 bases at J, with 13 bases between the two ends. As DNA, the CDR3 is TGTGCCAGCTCAGGAGACAGATTATTGAACACTGAAGCTTTCTTT. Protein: CASSGDRLLNTEAFF. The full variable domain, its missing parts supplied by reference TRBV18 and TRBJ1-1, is NAGVMQNPRHLVRRRGQEARLRCSPMKGHSHVYWYRQLPEEGLKFMVYLQKENIIDESGMPKERFSAEFPKEGPSILRIQQVVRGDSAAYFCASSGDRLLNTEAFFGQGTRLTVV.

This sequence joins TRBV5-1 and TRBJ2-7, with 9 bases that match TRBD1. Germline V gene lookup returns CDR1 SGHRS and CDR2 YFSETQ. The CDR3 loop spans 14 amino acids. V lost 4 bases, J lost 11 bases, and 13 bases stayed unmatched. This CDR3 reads CASSDGQGREKEYF. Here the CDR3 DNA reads TGCGCCAGCAGCGATGGACAGGGGAGAGAAAAGGAGTACTTC.

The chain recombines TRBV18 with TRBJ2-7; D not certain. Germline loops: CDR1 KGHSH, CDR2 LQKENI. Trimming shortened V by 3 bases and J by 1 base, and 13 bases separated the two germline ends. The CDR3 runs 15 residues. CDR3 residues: CASSPSETASYEQYF. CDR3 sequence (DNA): TGTGCCAGCTCACCTTCCGAGACTGCGTCCTACGAGCAGTACTTC.

CDR3 DNA sequence: TGTGCCAGCAGCCAAGACAGGGGATTAGGGTATGGCTACACCTTC. Residues: CASSQDRGLGYGYTF. The rearrangement links TRBV3-1 (or the pseudogene TRBV3-2) to TRBJ1-2; a possible D gene is TRBD1 (6 bases). The CDR3 length is 15 residues. Trimming removed 0 bases at V and 5 bases at J, with 13 bases between. Germline V gene sequence: CDR1 LGHDT, CDR2 YNNKEL (reference sequence).

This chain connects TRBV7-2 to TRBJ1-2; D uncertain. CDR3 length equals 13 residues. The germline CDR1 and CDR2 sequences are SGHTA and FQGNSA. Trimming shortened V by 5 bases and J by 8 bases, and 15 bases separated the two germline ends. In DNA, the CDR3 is TGTGCCAGCAGCACTAGGAGCGCTCAGGGCTACACCTTC. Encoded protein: CASSTRSAQGYTF.

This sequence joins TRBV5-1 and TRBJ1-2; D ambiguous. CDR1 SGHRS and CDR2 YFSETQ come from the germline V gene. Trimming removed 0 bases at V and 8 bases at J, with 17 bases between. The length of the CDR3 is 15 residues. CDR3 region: CASSLAVDSVEGYTF. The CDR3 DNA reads TGCGCCAGCAGCTTGGCCGTGGATTCGGTGGAGGGCTACACCTTC.

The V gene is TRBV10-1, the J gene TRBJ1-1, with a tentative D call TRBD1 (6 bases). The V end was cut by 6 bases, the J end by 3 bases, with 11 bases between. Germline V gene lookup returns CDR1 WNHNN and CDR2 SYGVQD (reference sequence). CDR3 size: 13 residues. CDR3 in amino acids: CASRTGRDTEAFF. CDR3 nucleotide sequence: TGCGCCAGCAGAACAGGGAGGGACACTGAAGCTTTCTTT.